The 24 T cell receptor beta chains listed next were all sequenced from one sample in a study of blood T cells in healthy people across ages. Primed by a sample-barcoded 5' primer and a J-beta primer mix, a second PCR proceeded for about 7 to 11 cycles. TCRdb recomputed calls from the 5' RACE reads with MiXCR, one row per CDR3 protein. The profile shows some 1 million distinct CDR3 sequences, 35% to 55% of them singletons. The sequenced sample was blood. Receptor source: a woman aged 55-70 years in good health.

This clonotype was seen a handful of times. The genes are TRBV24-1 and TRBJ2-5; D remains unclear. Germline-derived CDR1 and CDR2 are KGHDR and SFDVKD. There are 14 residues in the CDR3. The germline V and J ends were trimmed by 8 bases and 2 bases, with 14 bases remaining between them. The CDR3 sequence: CATMVNKPQETQYF. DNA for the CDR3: TGTGCCACCATGGTGAACAAACCGCAAGAGACCCAGTACTTC.

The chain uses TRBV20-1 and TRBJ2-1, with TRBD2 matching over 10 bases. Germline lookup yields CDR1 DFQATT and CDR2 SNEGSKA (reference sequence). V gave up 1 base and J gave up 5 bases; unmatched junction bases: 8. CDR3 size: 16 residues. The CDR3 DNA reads TGCAGTGCTAGAGCTCTAGCGGGAGTTGGAGACAATGAGCAGTTCTTC. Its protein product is CSARALAGVGDNEQFF.

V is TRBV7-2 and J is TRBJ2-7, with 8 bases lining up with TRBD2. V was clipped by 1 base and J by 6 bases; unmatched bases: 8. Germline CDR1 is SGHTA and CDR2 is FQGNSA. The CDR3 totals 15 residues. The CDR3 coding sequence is TGTGCCAGCAGCTTAGACGCGGGACTAGGGAGCGAGCAGTACTTC. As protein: CASSLDAGLGSEQYF.

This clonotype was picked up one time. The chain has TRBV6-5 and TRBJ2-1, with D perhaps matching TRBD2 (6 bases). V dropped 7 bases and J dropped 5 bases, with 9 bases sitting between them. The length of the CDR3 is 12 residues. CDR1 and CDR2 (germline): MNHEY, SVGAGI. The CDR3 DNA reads TGTGCCAGCACAGGACTAAACAATGAGCAGTTCTTC. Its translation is CASTGLNNEQFF.

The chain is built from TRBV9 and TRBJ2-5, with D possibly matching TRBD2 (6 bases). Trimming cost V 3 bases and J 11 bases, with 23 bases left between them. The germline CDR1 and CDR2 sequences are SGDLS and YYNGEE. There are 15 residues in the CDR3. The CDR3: CASSAYELAGNEQYF. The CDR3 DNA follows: TGTGCCAGCAGCGCTTATGAACTAGCTGGCAATGAGCAGTACTTC.

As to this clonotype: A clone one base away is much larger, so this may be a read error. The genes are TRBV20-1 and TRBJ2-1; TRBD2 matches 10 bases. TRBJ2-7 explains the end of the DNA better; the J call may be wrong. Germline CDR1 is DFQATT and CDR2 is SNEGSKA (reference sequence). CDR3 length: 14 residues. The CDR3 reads CSASLAGVYNEQYF. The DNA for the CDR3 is TGCAGTGCTAGTCTAGCGGGAGTCTACAATGAGCAGTACTTC.

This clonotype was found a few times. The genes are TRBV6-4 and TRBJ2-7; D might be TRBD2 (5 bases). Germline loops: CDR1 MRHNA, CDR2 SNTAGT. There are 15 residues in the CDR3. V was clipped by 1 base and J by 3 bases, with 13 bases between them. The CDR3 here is CASSDYEGEYYEQYF. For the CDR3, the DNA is TGTGCCAGCAGTGACTATGAGGGAGAATACTACGAGCAGTACTTC.

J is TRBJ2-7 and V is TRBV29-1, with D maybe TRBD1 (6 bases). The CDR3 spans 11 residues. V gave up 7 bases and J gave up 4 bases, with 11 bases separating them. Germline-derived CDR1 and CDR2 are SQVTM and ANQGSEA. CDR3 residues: CSALDSYEQYF. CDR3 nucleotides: TGCAGCGCGCTGGACAGTTACGAGCAGTACTTC.

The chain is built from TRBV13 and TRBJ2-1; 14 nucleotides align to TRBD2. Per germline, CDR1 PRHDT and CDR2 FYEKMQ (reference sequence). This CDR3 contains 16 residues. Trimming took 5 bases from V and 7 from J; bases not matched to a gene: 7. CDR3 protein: CASSAVRTSGRNEQFF. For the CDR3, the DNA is TGTGCCAGCAGCGCCGTTAGGACTAGCGGGAGGAATGAGCAGTTCTTC.

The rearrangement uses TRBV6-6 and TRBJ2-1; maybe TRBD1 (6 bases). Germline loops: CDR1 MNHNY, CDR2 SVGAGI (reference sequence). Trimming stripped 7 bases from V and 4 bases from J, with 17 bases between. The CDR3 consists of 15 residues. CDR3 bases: TGTGCCAGCAACCAACAGGGAATATCTTACAATGAGCAGTTCTTC. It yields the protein CASNQQGISYNEQFF.

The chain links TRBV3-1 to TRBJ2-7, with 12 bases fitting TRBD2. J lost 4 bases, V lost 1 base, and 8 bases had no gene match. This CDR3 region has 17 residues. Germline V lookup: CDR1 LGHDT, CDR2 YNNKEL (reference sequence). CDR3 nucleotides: TGTGCCAGCAGCCAAGGAAGGCTAGCGGGAGGGGTATACGAGCAGTACTTC. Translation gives CASSQGRLAGGVYEQYF.

CDR3 sequence (DNA): TGCGCCAGCAGCTCCTTGAAATCCGGGGAGCTGTTTTTT. It encodes CASSSLKSGELFF. The chain combines TRBV5-1 with TRBJ2-2, with D unresolved. The V end lost 3 bases, the J end lost 6 bases, and 9 bases lay between the germline ends. The germline V gene has CDR1 SGHRS and CDR2 YFSETQ. This CDR3 comprises 13 residues. Based on the CDR3 plus reference TRBV5-1 and TRBJ2-2, the full variable domain is KAGVTQTPRYLIKTRGQQVTLSCSPISGHRSVSWYQQTPGQGLQFLFEYFSETQRNKGNFPGRFSGRQFSNSRSEMNVSTLELGDSALYLCASSSLKSGELFFGEGSRLTVL.

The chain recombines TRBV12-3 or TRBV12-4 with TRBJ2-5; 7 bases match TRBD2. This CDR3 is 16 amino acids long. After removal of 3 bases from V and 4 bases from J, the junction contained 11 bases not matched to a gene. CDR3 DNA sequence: TGTGCCAGCAGTTTTTTAGTGGGAGGGCCGACAGAGACCCAGTACTTC. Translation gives CASSFLVGGPTETQYF.

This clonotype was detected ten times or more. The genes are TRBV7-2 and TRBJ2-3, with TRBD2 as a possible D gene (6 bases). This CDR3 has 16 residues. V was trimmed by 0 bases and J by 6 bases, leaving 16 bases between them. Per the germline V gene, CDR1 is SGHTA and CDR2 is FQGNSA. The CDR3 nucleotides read TGTGCCAGCAGCTTAGCAGGACTGTCAGGAGGGGATACGCAGTATTTT. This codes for CASSLAGLSGGDTQYF.

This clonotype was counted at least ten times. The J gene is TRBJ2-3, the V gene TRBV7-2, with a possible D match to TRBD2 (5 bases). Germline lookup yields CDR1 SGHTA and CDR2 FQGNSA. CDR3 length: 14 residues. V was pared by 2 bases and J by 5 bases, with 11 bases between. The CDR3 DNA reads TGTGCCAGCAGCTTAACCGGAGGTGGAGATACGCAGTATTTT. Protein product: CASSLTGGGDTQYF. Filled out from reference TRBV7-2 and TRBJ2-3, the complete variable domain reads GAGVSQSPSNKVTEKGKDVELRCDPISGHTALYWYRQSLGQGLEFLIYFQGNSAPDKSGLPSDRFSAERTGGSVSTLTIQRTQQEDSAVYLCASSLTGGGDTQYFGPGTRLTVL.

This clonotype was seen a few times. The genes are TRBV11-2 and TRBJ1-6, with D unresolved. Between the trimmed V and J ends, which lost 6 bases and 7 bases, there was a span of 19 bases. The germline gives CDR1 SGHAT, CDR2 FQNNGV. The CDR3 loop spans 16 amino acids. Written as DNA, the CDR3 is TGTGCCAGCAGGACAACCGGACGCCGGGTCAATTCACCCCTCCACTTT. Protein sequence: CASRTTGRRVNSPLHF.

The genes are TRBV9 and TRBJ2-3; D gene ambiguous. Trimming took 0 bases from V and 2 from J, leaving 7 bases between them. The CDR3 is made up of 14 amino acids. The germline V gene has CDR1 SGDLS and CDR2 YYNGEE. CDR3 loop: CASSVAPATDTQYF. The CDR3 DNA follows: TGTGCCAGCAGCGTAGCTCCAGCCACAGATACGCAGTATTTT.

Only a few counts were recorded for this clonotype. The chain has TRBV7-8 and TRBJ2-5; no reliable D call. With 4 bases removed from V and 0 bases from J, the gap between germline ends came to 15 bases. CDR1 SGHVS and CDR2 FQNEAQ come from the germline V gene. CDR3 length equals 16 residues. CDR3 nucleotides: TGTGCCAGCAGCTCCGGCCGAGTCCCGTACCAAGAGACCCAGTACTTC. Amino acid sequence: CASSSGRVPYQETQYF.

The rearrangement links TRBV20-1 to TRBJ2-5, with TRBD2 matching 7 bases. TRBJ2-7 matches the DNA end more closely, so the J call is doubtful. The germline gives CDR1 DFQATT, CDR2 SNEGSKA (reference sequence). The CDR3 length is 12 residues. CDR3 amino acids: CSAEEGGDEQYF. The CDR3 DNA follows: TGCAGTGCCGAAGAGGGAGGGGACGAGCAGTACTTC.

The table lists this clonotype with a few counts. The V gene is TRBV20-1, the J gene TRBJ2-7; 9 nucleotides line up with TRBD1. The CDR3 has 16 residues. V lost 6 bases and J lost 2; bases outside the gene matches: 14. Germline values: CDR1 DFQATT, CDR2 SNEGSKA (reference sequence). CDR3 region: CSARDREKERPYEQYF. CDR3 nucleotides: TGCAGTGCCCGGGACAGGGAAAAAGAGCGCCCCTACGAGCAGTACTTC.

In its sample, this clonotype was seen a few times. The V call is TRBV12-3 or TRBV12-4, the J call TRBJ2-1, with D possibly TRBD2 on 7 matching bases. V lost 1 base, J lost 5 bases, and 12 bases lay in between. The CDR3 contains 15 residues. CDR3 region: CASSLEGGLNNEQFF. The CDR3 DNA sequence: TGTGCCAGCAGTTTAGAAGGGGGACTAAACAATGAGCAGTTCTTC.

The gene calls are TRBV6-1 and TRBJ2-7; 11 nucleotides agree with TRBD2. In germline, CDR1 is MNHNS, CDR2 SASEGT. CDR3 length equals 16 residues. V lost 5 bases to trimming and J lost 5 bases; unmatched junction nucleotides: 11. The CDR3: CASSPLTSGKGHEQYF. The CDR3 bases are TGTGCCAGCAGTCCTCTGACTAGCGGGAAAGGGCACGAGCAGTACTTC.

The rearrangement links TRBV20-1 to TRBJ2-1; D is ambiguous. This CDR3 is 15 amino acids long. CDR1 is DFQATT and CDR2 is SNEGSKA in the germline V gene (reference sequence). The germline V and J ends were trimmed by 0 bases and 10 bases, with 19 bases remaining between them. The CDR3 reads CSARDTEGVVYEQFF. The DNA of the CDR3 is TGCAGTGCTAGAGATACGGAAGGTGTTGTCTACGAGCAGTTCTTC.

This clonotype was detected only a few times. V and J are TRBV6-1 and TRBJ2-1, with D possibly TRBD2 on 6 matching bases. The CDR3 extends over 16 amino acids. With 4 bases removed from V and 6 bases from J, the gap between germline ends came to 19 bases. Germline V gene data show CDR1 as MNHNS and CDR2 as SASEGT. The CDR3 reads CASSGGTPLGGNEQFF. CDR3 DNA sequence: TGTGCCAGCAGTGGCGGGACCCCCTTAGGCGGCAATGAGCAGTTCTTC.